A single sample gave rise to the 30 T cell receptor beta chains below, sequenced in a study of regulatory T cells in long-lasting Graves disease. The time point was: newly diagnosed GD, antithyroid drugs for less than 3 months. The TCR library was made from RNA extracted from PBMCs. Arm-PCR of CDR3 regions and iRepertoire HTBI primers were the basis on which TCR beta libraries were built. Each CDR3 protein is one row after TCRdb ran MiXCR on the multiplex PCR reads. In the table there are approximately 480,000 distinct CDR3 sequences, about 16% of which are singletons. The data also belong to a second study, concerning T cells in Graves' hyperthyroidism and ophthalmopathy.

Source: peripheral blood mononuclear cells (PBMCs), taken at new diagnosis, from a patient treated with antithyroid drugs. These receptor sequences come from a man between 40 and 49 years old with Graves disease.

A remark on this clonotype: A single base is all that separates this from a far larger clone, so a read error is likely. This chain joins TRBV11-2 and TRBJ2-1; D unclear. This CDR3 region has 14 residues. CDR1 is SGHAT and CDR2 is FQNNGV in the germline V gene. The chain's CDR3 is CASRTLTPDNERFF. In DNA form, the CDR3 reads TGTGCCAGCAGAACGTTGACTCCAGACAATGAGCGGTTCTTC.

The chain uses TRBV2 and TRBJ1-5; D gene ambiguous. Germline lookup yields CDR1 SNHLY and CDR2 FYNNEI. CDR3 length equals 15 residues. The V end lost 0 bases, the J end lost 0 bases, and 6 bases lay between the germline ends. The CDR3 sequence: CASSEATLSNQPQHF. CDR3 DNA: TGTGCCAGCAGTGAAGCTACACTTAGCAATCAGCCCCAGCATTTT. The full variable domain, completed using reference TRBV2 and TRBJ1-5, is EPEVTQTPSHQVTQMGQEVILRCVPISNHLYFYWYRQILGQKVEFLVSFYNNEISEKSEIFDDQFSVERPDGSNFTLKIRSTKLEDSAMYFCASSEATLSNQPQHFGDGTRLSIL.

A word on this clonotype: An end of the junction differs from the germline gene, which may be a read error. This chain uses TRBV11-3 with TRBJ2-1; no clear D. Germline loops: CDR1 SGHNT, CDR2 YENEEA. This CDR3 is built from 16 residues. The CDR3 is CASTTNTGSSYSEQFF. Written as DNA, the CDR3 is TGTGCCAGCACCACAAATACTGGAAGCTCCTACAGTGAGCAGTTCTTC.

The sample holds many counts of this clonotype. J is TRBJ2-3 and V is TRBV9, with 9 nucleotides matching TRBD2. Looked up from germline, CDR1 is SGDLS and CDR2 is YYNGEE. V lost 3 bases, J lost 6 bases, and 17 bases stayed unmatched. CDR3 size: 18 residues. As DNA, the CDR3 is TGTGCCAGCAGCGCTAGCGGGATCTCGGTCGAGAGAAGGGATACGCAGTATTTT. This encodes CASSASGISVERRDTQYF.

This clonotype was counted at least ten times. V gene TRBV3-1 combines with J gene TRBJ1-2, with 9 nucleotides matching TRBD1. Germline assignment: CDR1 LGHDT and CDR2 YNNKEL (reference sequence). The CDR3 totals 13 residues. Trimming took 2 bases from V and 8 from J; bases not matched to a gene: 3. The CDR3 coding sequence is TGTGCCAGCAGCCAACCCGGGACAGGGGGCTACACCTTC. Translating gives CASSQPGTGGYTF. The whole variable domain, filled in from reference TRBV3-1 and TRBJ1-2, reads DTAVSQTPKYLVTQMGNDKSIKCEQNLGHDTMYWYKQDSKKFLKIMFSYNNKELIINETVPNRFSPKSPDKAHLNLHINSLELGDSAVYFCASSQPGTGGYTFGSGTRLTVV.

The V gene is TRBV12-3 or TRBV12-4, the J gene TRBJ2-2, with D perhaps matching TRBD1 or TRBD2 (5 bases each). Trimming removed 6 bases from V and 6 bases from J, with 17 bases in between. The CDR3 extends over 15 amino acids. The CDR3 spells CASSTGTPRAGELFF. As DNA, the CDR3 is TGTGCCAGCAGCACTGGGACCCCGCGGGCCGGGGAGCTGTTTTTT.

This clonotype was seen at least ten times. The chain recombines TRBV11-2 with TRBJ2-7, with D tentatively TRBD1 (6 bases). The CDR3 has 16 residues. The ends were cut back, 5 bases at V and 2 bases at J, with 19 bases in the middle. Germline loops: CDR1 SGHAT, CDR2 FQNNGV. The CDR3 here is CASSQSPTGNPYEQYF. The CDR3 bases are TGTGCCAGCAGCCAAAGTCCAACAGGGAACCCCTACGAGCAGTACTTC.

In its sample, this clonotype was seen a few times. V and J are TRBV2 and TRBJ2-5, with 13 bases that match TRBD2. Losses at the gene ends were 8 bases for V and 3 bases for J; bases not matched to a gene: 3. The length of the CDR3 is 14 residues. The germline V gene has CDR1 SNHLY and CDR2 FYNNEI. The CDR3: CASCGTSGEETQYF. In nucleotides, the CDR3 is TGTGCCAGCTGCGGGACTAGCGGGGAAGAGACCCAGTACTTC.

To note about this clonotype: A clone one base away is much larger, so this may be a read error. The chain joins TRBV3-1 to TRBJ1-1; the D is unclear. The CDR3 consists of 15 residues. Germline V gene lookup returns CDR1 LGHDT and CDR2 YNNKEL (reference sequence). Written as DNA, the CDR3 is TGTGCCAGCAGCCAAGACCCGGCTTACGACACTGCAGCTTTCTTT. As protein: CASSQDPAYDTAAFF.

There are a few counts of this clonotype. V gene TRBV5-1 combines with J gene TRBJ2-1; 10 positions match TRBD2. CDR1 and CDR2 from the germline V gene are SGHRS and YFSETQ. The CDR3 runs to 16 residues. V lost 0 bases to trimming and J lost 3 bases; unmatched junction nucleotides: 3. This CDR3 reads CASSLEGTSDYNEQFF. As DNA, the CDR3 is TGCGCCAGCAGCTTGGAAGGGACTAGCGACTACAATGAGCAGTTCTTC.

This clonotype was found many times. The chain combines TRBV2 with TRBJ2-2; TRBD2 matches at 8 bases. Per germline, CDR1 SNHLY and CDR2 FYNNEI. With 8 bases clipped from V and 7 bases from J, the junction kept 6 bases outside the gene matches. The CDR3 length is 13 residues. The CDR3 spells CASAREGVGELFF. The CDR3 region has the DNA TGTGCCAGCGCTCGGGAGGGAGTCGGGGAGCTGTTTTTT.

Ten or more counts support this clonotype. The chain links TRBV29-1 to TRBJ2-7; TRBD1 or TRBD2 may be the D gene (5 bases each). Germline loops: CDR1 SQVTM, CDR2 ANQGSEA. This CDR3 is 12 amino acids long. V shed 5 bases and J shed 6 bases, with 14 bases lying between them. The CDR3 reads CSVRGPPPEQYF. The CDR3 region has the DNA TGCAGCGTTCGGGGACCTCCCCCCGAGCAGTACTTC.

There are a few counts of this clonotype. This chain links TRBV20-1 with TRBJ2-1; 9 bases map to TRBD2. The CDR3 runs 16 residues. Losses at the gene ends were 0 bases for V and 5 bases for J; bases not matched to a gene: 8. Germline CDR1 DFQATT, CDR2 SNEGSKA (reference sequence). This chain's CDR3 is CSARDAGLALNNEQFF. The CDR3 DNA reads TGCAGTGCTAGAGACGCCGGACTAGCGCTCAACAATGAGCAGTTCTTC.

This clonotype occurred a few times. The chain is built from TRBV19 and TRBJ2-7, with 7 bases identical to TRBD1. Germline assignment: CDR1 LNHDA and CDR2 SQIVND (reference sequence). The CDR3 covers 15 residues. With V trimmed by 2 bases and J by 2 bases, 6 bases remained unmatched. Written as DNA, the CDR3 is TGTGCCAGTAGTATAACCGGGACAGAGACCTACGAGCAGTACTTC. Translation gives CASSITGTETYEQYF.

This clonotype was seen many times. The chain couples TRBV2 to TRBJ2-2; D gene uncertain. The CDR3 is 14 amino acids. Trimming stripped 5 bases from V and 7 bases from J, with 14 bases between. Germline-derived CDR1 and CDR2 are SNHLY and FYNNEI. The DNA for the CDR3 is TGTGCCAGCAGTTCCCTCCCGTCTGGCGGGGAGCTGTTTTTT. Amino acid sequence: CASSSLPSGGELFF.

At least ten counts were recorded for this clonotype. The V call is TRBV30, the J call TRBJ2-1, with D perhaps TRBD1 (5 bases). V lost 2 bases and J lost 0, with 11 bases in between. The CDR3 length is 15 residues. The V gene's germline CDR1 is GTSNPN and CDR2 SVGIG (reference sequence). CDR3 nucleotide sequence: TGTGCCTGGAGTTGGGGCACCAACTCCTACAATGAGCAGTTCTTC. It encodes CAWSWGTNSYNEQFF.

This clonotype was counted many times. The chain employs TRBV27 and TRBJ2-1; possible D gene TRBD2, 6 bases. There are 16 residues in the CDR3. V lost 6 bases and J lost 0, with 15 bases in between. The germline V gene encodes CDR1 MNHEY and CDR2 SMNVEV (reference sequence). CDR3 nucleotides: TGTGCCAGCAGGGAGGGGTCAGCGGCCTCCTACAATGAGCAGTTCTTC. Translating gives CASREGSAASYNEQFF.

There are many counts of this clonotype. The gene calls are TRBV10-3 and TRBJ2-4; 9 bases line up with TRBD1. The CDR3 has 17 residues. Losses at the gene ends were 5 bases for V and 2 bases for J; bases not matched to a gene: 10. Germline CDR1 and CDR2: ENHRY and SYGVKD. The CDR3 protein is CAISHLRDRVSKNIQYF. CDR3 DNA: TGTGCCATCAGTCACCTCCGGGACAGGGTTTCCAAAAACATTCAGTACTTC.

There are a few counts of this clonotype. This chain links TRBV20-1 with TRBJ2-1, with D uncertain. The CDR3 has 15 residues. V lost 3 bases and J 4 bases, leaving 16 bases between the germline ends. Germline V gives CDR1 DFQATT, CDR2 SNEGSKA (reference sequence). CDR3 bases: TGCAGTGCTAGTCCAGCTAACGGGCCTTACAATGAGCAGTTCTTC. It translates to CSASPANGPYNEQFF.

The rearrangement uses TRBV24-1 and TRBJ2-3; D unresolved. Germline V lookup: CDR1 KGHDR, CDR2 SFDVKD. The V and J ends lost 5 bases and 4 bases respectively, with 9 bases between them. The CDR3 runs 13 residues. CDR3 coding DNA: TGTGCCACCAGTGGTGACGACCCAGATACGCAGTATTTT. It codes for CATSGDDPDTQYF.

The CDR3 loop is CAWIWGTGTLGSGYTF. DNA of the CDR3: TGTGCCTGGATCTGGGGGACAGGGACTCTAGGAAGTGGCTACACCTTC. The gene calls are TRBV30 and TRBJ1-2; 9 bases are shared with TRBD1. The CDR3 is 16 residues long. CDR1 and CDR2 from the germline V gene are GTSNPN and SVGIG (reference sequence). With 4 bases clipped from V and 7 bases from J, the junction kept 16 bases outside the gene matches.

This clonotype was seen a handful of times. J is TRBJ2-1 and V is TRBV14, with D possibly matching TRBD2 (7 bases). The germline V gene encodes CDR1 SGHDN and CDR2 FVKESK. The CDR3 spans 14 residues. V lost 0 bases to trimming and J lost 15 bases, with 18 bases between them. CDR3 sequence reads: CASSQDLGAGDRFF. DNA of the CDR3: TGTGCCAGCAGCCAAGATTTGGGGGCGGGGGACCGGTTCTTC.

This clonotype was observed at least ten times. The genes are TRBV5-1 and TRBJ2-1; D is perhaps TRBD2 (6 bases). Germline V gives CDR1 SGHRS, CDR2 YFSETQ. The CDR3 contains 15 residues. Trimming stripped 0 bases from V and 5 bases from J, with 12 bases between. This chain's CDR3 is CASSLGLAANNEQFF. CDR3 DNA sequence: TGCGCCAGCAGCTTGGGTTTAGCGGCGAACAATGAGCAGTTCTTC. Drawing the rest from reference TRBV5-1 and TRBJ2-1, the complete variable domain is KAGVTQTPRYLIKTRGQQVTLSCSPISGHRSVSWYQQTPGQGLQFLFEYFSETQRNKGNFPGRFSGRQFSNSRSEMNVSTLELGDSALYLCASSLGLAANNEQFFGPGTRLTVL.

This clonotype was found many times. An end of the junction does not agree with germline; a read error may underlie this. This chain connects TRBV7-3 to TRBJ2-3; TRBD2 aligns across 8 bases. The CDR3 covers 16 residues. Germline CDR1 reads SGHTA; CDR2 reads FQGTGA. CDR3 bases: TGTGCCAGCAGCCTAACTAGCGGAGGTAACACAGATACGCAGTATTTT. Encoded protein: CASSLTSGGNTDTQYF.

This clonotype was recorded at least ten times. V and J are TRBV5-4 and TRBJ2-1, with D possibly matching TRBD2 (5 bases). Germline values: CDR1 SGHNT, CDR2 YYREEE (reference sequence). V was pared by 5 bases and J by 6 bases, with 12 bases between. This CDR3 has 13 amino acids. This CDR3 is CASRGGFSNEQFF. The CDR3 region has the DNA TGTGCCAGCAGAGGAGGTTTTAGCAATGAGCAGTTCTTC.

This clonotype was seen ten or more times. The chain has TRBV6-1 and TRBJ2-1; the match to TRBD2 covers 12 bases. This CDR3 has 14 residues. V lost 6 bases, J lost 10 bases, and 7 bases stayed unmatched. CDR1 is MNHNS and CDR2 is SASEGT in the germline V gene. CDR3 bases: TGTGCCAGCAGGCGACTAGCGGGAGCTTTGGAGCAGTTCTTC. It yields the protein CASRRLAGALEQFF.

This clonotype was counted ten times or more. This rearrangement joins TRBV28 to TRBJ2-1; D is possibly TRBD1 (6 bases). Germline V gives CDR1 MDHEN, CDR2 SYDVKM. V dropped 5 bases and J dropped 8 bases, with 16 bases sitting between them. The CDR3 length is 14 residues. The CDR3 DNA reads TGTGCCAGCAGTCCACCACAGGGAAGGGATGAGCAGTTCTTC. Its protein product is CASSPPQGRDEQFF.

J is TRBJ2-1 and V is TRBV6-1; D may be TRBD1 or TRBD2 (6 bases each). Trimming shortened V by 11 bases and J by 7 bases, and 27 bases separated the two germline ends. The CDR3 length is 16 residues. The germline gives CDR1 MNHNS, CDR2 SASEGT. Here the CDR3 DNA reads TGTGCCTCACACCCCAAGGGCTTGGGGGGCACAAATGAGCAGTTCTTC. Its translation: CASHPKGLGGTNEQFF.

This clonotype was found many times. The chain employs TRBV11-2 and TRBJ2-7, with D perhaps TRBD1 (6 bases). Germline V lookup: CDR1 SGHAT, CDR2 FQNNGV. The CDR3 is 14 residues long. The V and J ends lost 1 base and 5 bases respectively, with 12 bases between them. CDR3 sequence (DNA): TGTGCCAGCAGCTTAGCGTGGGGGCCCCACGAGCAGTACTTC. It specifies CASSLAWGPHEQYF. The variable domain in full, completed from reference TRBV11-2 and TRBJ2-7, reads EAGVAQSPRYKIIEKRQSVAFWCNPISGHATLYWYQQILGQGPKLLIQFQNNGVVDDSQLPKDRFSAERLKGVDSTLKIQPAKLEDSAVYLCASSLAWGPHEQYFGPGTRLTVT.

About this clonotype itself: A much larger clone differs by one base, so this may be a read error. V usage is TRBV28 and J usage is TRBJ2-1; 13 bases align to TRBD2. The V gene end was trimmed by 3 bases and the J gene end by 9 bases; junction bases not matched to a gene: 11. CDR3 length: 17 amino acids. Germline V gene lookup returns CDR1 MDHEN and CDR2 SYDVKM. CDR3 DNA: TGTGCCAGCAGTTTGTGGCAGGGACTAGCGGGATTGAGTGAGCAGTTCTTC. Translated: CASSLWQGLAGLSEQFF.